Included here is one TCR beta chain sequence, with context. Antigen unknown. The junction shows a germline mismatch at one end, possibly a read error. This sample stems from a study of tumor-infiltrating lymphocytes in primary liver carcinoma. Study-wide background: Maximum tumor diameters ranged from about 4.2 to 11 cm, stage T1-T3 N0M0.

The template, about 550 ng total RNA, yielded TCR beta cDNA made with a constant-region primer. ARM-PCR, slightly modified, supplied the TCR beta libraries through three nested multiplex PCR rounds. A C-beta reverse primer and TRBV1-TRBV30 forward primers served in each of the first two PCR rounds, at 10 cycles apiece. TCRdb reprocessed the multiplex PCR reads with MiXCR, giving one entry per CDR3 protein. The sample has about 37,000 distinct CDR3 sequences; more than 70% are singletons. For each extraction, RNA and DNA were obtained together from about 21-30 mg of unsorted bulk tissue. By surgical resection, the patients were treated for their primary liver carcinoma. The CDR3 runs 16 residues. Germline V CDR1 and CDR2: SGHDT, YYEEEE. Study-level points and caveats: Tumors reached a significantly greater top-250-clone fraction than blood did (p = 0.039). The study found tumor-adjacent and tumor-blood pairs overlapped less than tumor region pairs.

The chain carries TRBV5-6 and TRBJ1-2; 9 nucleotides align to TRBD1. The receptor comes from a man aged 35 to 55 with primary liver carcinoma and hepatitis B virus infection. Source material: tumor-adjacent normal liver tissue. The CDR3 sequence: CASSDRTGTGTYGYTF. CDR3 sequence (DNA): TGTGCCAGCAGTGACCGGACCGGGACAGGGACCTATGGTTACACCTTC.